One TCR beta chain is described in this entry. Its target antigen remains unknown. Per-base qualities were not stored, and no clone one base away is much larger. The entry originates in a study of OX40 agonist ivuxolimab in advanced cancers. For the study in its entirety: Ivuxolimab, which targeted the costimulatory receptor OX40 (CD134), was an agonistic, fully human IgG2 monoclonal antibody. Peripheral TCRbeta sequencing was intended to test whether TCR sequence diversity was altered and clonal T-cell expansion was caused by ivuxolimab. Prior anti-PD-1, anti-PD-L1 or anti-CTLA-4 therapy was permitted, and checkpoint inhibitors had been received by 30% to 40% of dose-escalation patients. Partial responses occurred in three dose-escalation patients, of whom one had hepatocellular carcinoma and two had cutaneous melanoma. Among the roughly 52 dose-escalation patients, about 20 had hepatocellular carcinoma, roughly 15 melanoma, 9 renal cell carcinoma and 9 head and neck cancer. In the dose-escalation cohort, around four fifths of patients were male, and the mean age was approximately 60 years with a range of roughly 20 to 80. Intravenous ivuxolimab was administered to patients every 2 weeks at six dose levels: 0.01, 0.1, 0.3, 1.5, 3 and 10 mg/kg. The monotherapy dose-escalation portion (N ≈ 52 patients) of the phase I ivuxolimab trial is reported in the paper. Overall study outcomes, separate from this receptor: Low levels of normalized T-cell clonal expansion were also seen in some patients who did not respond. After ivuxolimab, expanded clones were on average more numerous among CD8+ T cells than among CD4+ T cells. Partial responders in the 0.1-3.0 mg/kg groups had among the lowest normalized peripheral clonal expansion, especially among CD8+ T cells. At doses of 0.1 to 3.0 mg/kg, clonal expansion of both CD4+ and CD8+ T cells in blood was seen between baseline and week 6. Antigen specificity was not determined for the clonally expanded peripheral T cells.

Patients with autoimmune disease history or receiving systemic immunosuppression were excluded from the trial. In every dose cohort, peripheral blood was drawn for TCR sequencing at baseline, cycle 4 day 1, and cycle 7 day 1. Samples came from an open-label, multicenter, first-in-human phase I dose-escalation trial of ivuxolimab. Adults with locally advanced or metastatic melanoma, renal cell, hepatocellular, or head and neck squamous cell carcinoma were enrolled in the trial. CD4+ and CD8+ T cells were sorted separately from peripheral blood before TCR sequencing. Counted from cysteine to phenylalanine, this CDR3 has 14 amino acids. This entry keeps only the CDR3 DNA: 42 bases, framed from base 1. CDR1 SGDLS and CDR2 YYNGEE are derived from the germline V gene. V sheds 1 base and J sheds 0 bases, leaving 5 bases between their ends. To sequence the TCRbeta CDR3 region, genomic DNA was isolated from the sorted cells. TCRbeta CDR3 regions were sequenced using the immunoSEQ Assay. In TCRdb, the immuneACCESS table is reduced to in-frame sequences with V and J assigned. These tables do not hold every clone; where another copy was compared, an unresolved V gene accounts for under half, and the others remain unexplained. The sample table contains 50,000 to 65,000 clones; only one count was recorded for roughly 90% of them. The top ten clones comprise just over 1.4% of the sample.

The TCR comes from an adult with an advanced solid tumor such as melanoma, head and neck, liver or kidney cancer. The sequence is built from TRBV9 and TRBJ1-3; a confident D gene designation cannot be given. The material sequenced was CD4+ or CD8+ T cells sorted from blood, taken in a trial of the OX40 agonist ivuxolimab. The DNA is TGTGCCAGCAGCGTAAGTCACTCTGGAAACACCATATATTTT. It translates to CASSVSHSGNTIYF.